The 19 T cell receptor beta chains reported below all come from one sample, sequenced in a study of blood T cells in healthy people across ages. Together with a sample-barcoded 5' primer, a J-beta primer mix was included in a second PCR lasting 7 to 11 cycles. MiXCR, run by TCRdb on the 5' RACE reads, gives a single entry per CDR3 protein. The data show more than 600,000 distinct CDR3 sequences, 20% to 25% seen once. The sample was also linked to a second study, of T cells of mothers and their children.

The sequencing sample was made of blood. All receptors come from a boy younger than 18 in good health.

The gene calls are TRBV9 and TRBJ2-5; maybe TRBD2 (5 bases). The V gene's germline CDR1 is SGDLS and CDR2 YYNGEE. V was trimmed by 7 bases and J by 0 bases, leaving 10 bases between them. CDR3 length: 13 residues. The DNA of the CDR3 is TGTGCCAGCTCGTGGGAGAACCAAGAGACCCAGTACTTC. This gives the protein CASSWENQETQYF.

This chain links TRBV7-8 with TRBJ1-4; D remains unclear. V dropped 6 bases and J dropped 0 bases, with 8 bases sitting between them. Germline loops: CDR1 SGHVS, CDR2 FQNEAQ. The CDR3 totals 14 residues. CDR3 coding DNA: TGTGCCAGCAGGCCGGAAGCAACTAATGAAAAACTGTTTTTT. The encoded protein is CASRPEATNEKLFF.

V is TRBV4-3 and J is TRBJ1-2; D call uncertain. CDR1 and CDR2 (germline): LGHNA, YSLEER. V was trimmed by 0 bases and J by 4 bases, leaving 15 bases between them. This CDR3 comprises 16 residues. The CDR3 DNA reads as TGCGCCAGCAGCCAAGAACGAGACCGGCCCACCTATGGCTACACCTTC. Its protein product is CASSQERDRPTYGYTF.

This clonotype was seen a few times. The CDR3 loop is CASSLRGGHETQYF. The CDR3 DNA sequence: TGTGCCAGCAGCTTACGGGGGGGCCATGAGACCCAGTACTTC. This chain uses TRBV7-2 with TRBJ2-5; TRBD2 matches 8 bases. Looked up from germline, CDR1 is SGHTA and CDR2 is FQGNSA. CDR3 length: 14 amino acids. V dropped 2 bases and J dropped 5; count of bases not matched to a gene: 4.

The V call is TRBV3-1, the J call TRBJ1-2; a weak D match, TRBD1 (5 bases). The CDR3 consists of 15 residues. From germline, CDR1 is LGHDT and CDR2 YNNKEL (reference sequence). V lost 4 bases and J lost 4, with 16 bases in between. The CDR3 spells CASSRGPRVSYGYTF. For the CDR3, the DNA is TGTGCCAGCAGCCGGGGCCCCCGAGTTTCCTATGGCTACACCTTC.

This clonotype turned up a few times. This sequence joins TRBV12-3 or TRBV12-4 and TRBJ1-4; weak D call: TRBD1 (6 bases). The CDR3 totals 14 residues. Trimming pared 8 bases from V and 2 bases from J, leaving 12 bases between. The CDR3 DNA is TGTGCCAGCGGCTCCGACAGGACTAATGAAAAACTGTTTTTT. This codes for CASGSDRTNEKLFF.

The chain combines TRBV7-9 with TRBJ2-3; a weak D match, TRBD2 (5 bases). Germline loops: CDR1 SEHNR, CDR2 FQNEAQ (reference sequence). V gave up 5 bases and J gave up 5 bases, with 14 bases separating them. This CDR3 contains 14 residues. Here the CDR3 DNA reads TGTGCCAGCAGCCCCACTAGTCAACAAGATACGCAGTATTTT. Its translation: CASSPTSQQDTQYF.

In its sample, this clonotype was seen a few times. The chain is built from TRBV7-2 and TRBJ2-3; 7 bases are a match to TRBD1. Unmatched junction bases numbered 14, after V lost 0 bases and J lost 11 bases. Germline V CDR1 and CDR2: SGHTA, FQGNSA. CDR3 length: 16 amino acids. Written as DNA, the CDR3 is TGTGCCAGCAGCTTAGCCGGGACAGCGCAAAGGGAAGGGCAGTATTTT. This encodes CASSLAGTAQREGQYF.

Here the CDR3 reads CASGGTSEGEKLFF. The CDR3 nucleotides read TGTGCCAGCGGAGGGACTTCGGAGGGCGAAAAACTGTTTTTT. The V call is TRBV12-3 or TRBV12-4, the J call TRBJ1-4; TRBD1 is a possible D gene (5 bases). This CDR3 has 14 amino acids. Trimming took 8 bases from V and 8 from J, leaving 18 bases between them.

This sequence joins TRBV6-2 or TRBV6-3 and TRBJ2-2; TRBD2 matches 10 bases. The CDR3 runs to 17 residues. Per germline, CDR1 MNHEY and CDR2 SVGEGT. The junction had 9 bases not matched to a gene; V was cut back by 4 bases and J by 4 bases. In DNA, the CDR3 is TGTGCCAGCAGTTCAGGAGCGGGGGGGCCAGGCACCGGGGAGCTGTTTTTT. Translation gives CASSSGAGGPGTGELFF.

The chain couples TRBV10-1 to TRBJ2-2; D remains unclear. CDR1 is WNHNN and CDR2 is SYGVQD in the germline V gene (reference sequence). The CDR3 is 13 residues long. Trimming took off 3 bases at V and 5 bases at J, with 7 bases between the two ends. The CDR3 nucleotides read TGCGCCAGCAGTGATACTTATACCGGGGAGCTGTTTTTT. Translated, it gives CASSDTYTGELFF.

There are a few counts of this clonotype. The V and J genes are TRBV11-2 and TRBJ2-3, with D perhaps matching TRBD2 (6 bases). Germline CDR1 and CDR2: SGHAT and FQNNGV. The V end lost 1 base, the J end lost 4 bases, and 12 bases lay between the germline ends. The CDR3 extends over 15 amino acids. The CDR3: CASSLGGGESDTQYF. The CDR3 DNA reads TGTGCCAGCAGCTTAGGGGGCGGGGAGTCAGATACGCAGTATTTT.

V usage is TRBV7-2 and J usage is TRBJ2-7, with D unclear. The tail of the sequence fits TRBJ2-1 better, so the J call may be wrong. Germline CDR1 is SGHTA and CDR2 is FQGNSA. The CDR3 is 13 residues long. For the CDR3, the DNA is TGTGCCAGCAGCCCCACCGAGCGACCAGAGCAGTTCTTC. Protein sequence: CASSPTERPEQFF.

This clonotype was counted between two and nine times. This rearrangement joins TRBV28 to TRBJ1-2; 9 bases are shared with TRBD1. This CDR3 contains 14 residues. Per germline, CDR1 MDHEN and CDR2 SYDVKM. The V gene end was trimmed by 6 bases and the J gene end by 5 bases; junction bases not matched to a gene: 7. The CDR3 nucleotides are TGTGCCAGCAGCCACGGGACAGGGTCATATGGCTACACCTTC. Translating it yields CASSHGTGSYGYTF.

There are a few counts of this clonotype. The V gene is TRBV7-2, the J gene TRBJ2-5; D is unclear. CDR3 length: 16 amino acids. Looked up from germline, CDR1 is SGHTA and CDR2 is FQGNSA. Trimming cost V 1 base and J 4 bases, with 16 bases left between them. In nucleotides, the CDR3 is TGTGCCAGCAGCTTAGTAGGCGACGGCCGACCAGAGACCCAGTACTTC. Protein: CASSLVGDGRPETQYF.

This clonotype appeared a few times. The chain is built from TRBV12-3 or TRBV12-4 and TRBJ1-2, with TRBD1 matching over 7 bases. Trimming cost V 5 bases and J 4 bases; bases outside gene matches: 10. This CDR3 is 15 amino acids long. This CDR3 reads CASSPTVGGGYGYTF. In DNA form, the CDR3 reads TGTGCCAGCAGTCCTACGGTAGGGGGCGGCTATGGCTACACCTTC.

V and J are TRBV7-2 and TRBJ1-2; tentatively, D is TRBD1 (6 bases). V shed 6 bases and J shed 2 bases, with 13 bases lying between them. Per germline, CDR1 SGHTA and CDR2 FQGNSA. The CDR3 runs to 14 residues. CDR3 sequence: CASRIGGANYGYTF. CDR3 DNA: TGTGCCAGCAGGATAGGGGGGGCCAACTATGGCTACACCTTC.

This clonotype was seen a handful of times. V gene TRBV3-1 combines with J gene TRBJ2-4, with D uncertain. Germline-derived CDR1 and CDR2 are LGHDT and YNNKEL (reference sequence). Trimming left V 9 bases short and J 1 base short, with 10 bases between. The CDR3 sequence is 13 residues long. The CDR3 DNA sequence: TGTGCCAGTTCGCCGGGCGCCAAAAACATTCAGTACTTC. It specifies CASSPGAKNIQYF.

CDR3 in DNA: TGTGCCAGCTCACCCACGACTGGCCTAGAGGATACGCAGTATTTT. It codes for CASSPTTGLEDTQYF. The chain employs TRBV18 and TRBJ2-3, with D unresolved. The CDR3 spans 15 residues. CDR1 and CDR2 (germline): KGHSH, LQKENI. V was shortened by 3 bases and J by 6 bases, with 16 bases between the two germline ends.